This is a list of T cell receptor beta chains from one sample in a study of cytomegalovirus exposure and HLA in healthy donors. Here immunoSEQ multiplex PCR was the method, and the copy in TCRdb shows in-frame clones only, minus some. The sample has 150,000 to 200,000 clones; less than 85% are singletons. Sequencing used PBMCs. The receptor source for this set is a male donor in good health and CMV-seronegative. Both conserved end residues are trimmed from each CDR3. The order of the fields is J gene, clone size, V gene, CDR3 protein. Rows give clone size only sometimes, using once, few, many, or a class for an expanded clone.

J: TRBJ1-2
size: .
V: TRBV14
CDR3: ASSPKPQSYGYT

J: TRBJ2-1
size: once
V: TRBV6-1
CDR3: ASSATGDNEQF

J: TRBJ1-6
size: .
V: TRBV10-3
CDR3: AISRDRDNSPLH

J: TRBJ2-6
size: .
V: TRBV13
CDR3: ASSLEGGPGANVLT

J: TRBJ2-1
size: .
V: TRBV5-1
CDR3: ASSLGGGSYNEQF

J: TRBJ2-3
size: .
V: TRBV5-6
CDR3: ASSLAGTSADTQY

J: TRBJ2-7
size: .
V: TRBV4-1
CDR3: ASSQARGNSYEQY

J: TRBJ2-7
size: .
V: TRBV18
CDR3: ASSTRGTGGGEQY

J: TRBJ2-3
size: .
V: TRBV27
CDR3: ASTSGLGADTQY

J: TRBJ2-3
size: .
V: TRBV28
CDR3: ATEIPSTDTQY

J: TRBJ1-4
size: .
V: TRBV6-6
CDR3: ASSQTTNEKLF

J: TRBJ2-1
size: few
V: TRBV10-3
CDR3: AIRQREGHSNEQF

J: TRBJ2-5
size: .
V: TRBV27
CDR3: ASSLQGAMGETQY

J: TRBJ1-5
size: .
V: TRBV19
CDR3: ASSGQRSRNQPQH

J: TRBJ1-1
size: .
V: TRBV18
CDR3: ASSPTQQGYTEAF

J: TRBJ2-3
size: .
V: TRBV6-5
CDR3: ASRNRAGGTDTQY

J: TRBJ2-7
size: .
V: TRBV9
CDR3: ASSVDGRPYEQY

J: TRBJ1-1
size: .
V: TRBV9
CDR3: ASSVEIEDSEAF

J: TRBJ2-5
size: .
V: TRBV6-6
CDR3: ASSMPANGETQY

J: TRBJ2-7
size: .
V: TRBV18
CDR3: ASSPLGQYYEQY

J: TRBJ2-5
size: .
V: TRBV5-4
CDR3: ASSFLGANQETQY

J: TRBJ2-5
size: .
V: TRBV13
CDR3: ASSLEGSAGVYETQY

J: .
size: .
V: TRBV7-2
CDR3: ASSFPNSYEQY

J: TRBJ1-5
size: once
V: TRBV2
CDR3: ASSEVGGNQPQH

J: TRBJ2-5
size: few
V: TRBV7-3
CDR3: ASSPKRQTETQY

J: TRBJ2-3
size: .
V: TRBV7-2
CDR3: ASSSRQGALGTDTQY

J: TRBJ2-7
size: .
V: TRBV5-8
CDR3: ASSFRGNRGGTYEQY

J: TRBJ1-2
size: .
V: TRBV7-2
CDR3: ASSASGVNYGYT

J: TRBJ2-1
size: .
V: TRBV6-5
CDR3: ASSRTSSYNEQF

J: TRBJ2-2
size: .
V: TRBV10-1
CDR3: ASSGLGGTGELF

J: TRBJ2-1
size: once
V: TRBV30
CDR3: AWTRLASEYNEQF

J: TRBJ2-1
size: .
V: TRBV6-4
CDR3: ASRFPFRAGGPISGNEQF

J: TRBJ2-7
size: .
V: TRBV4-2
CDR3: ASSQEGQGAGEQY

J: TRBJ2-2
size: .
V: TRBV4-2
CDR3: ASSQGAGNTGELF

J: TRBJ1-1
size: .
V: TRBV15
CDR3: ATRLQGAFLAF

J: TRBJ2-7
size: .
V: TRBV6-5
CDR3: ASRTVGTLAYEQY

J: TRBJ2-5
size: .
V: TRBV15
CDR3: ATSLTSGGKETQY

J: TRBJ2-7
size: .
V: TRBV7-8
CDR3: ASSLQRSPAYEQY

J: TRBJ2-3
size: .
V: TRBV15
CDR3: ATSRSLAASTDTQY

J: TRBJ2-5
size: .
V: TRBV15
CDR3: ATSRDVATETQY

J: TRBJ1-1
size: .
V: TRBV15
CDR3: ATTMGSSAGAF

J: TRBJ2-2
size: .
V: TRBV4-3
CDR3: ASSFNPGTANTGELF

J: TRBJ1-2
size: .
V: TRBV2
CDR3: ASSVRGADGYT

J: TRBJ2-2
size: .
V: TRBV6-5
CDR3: ASSIGRSGELF

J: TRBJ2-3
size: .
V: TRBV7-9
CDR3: ASSIGQGPLDTQY

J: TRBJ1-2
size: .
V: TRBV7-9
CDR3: ASSLSDRYRYGYT

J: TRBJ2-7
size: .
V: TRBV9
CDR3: ASSVGQGIGSEQY

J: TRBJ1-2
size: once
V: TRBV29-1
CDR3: SGDYGEDYGYT

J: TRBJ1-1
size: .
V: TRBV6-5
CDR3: ASSYGTLNTEAF

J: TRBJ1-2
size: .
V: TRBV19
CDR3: ASSTRLKTGDYGYT